The 9 T cell receptor beta chains given below trace back to one sample, sequenced in a study of CD8+ T cells in alopecia areata. Following RNA extraction, reverse transcription yielded cDNA that acted as the sequencing template. Some clones are missing from TCRdb's copy, which holds only in-frame ones; the method was immunoSEQ multiplex PCR. The sample contains about 100,000 clones, around 83% of which appear only once. The treatment denotes: oral pan-JAK inhibitor, 5-10 mg twice daily. Sequencing was performed on CD8+ T cells sorted from blood, taken at week 24, from a patient treated with tofacitinib. The receptors come from a human donor with alopecia areata.

The V gene is TRBV7-9, the J gene TRBJ2-5; D assignment may be TRBD1 or TRBD2 (5 bases each). The germline CDR1 and CDR2 sequences are SEHNR and FQNEAQ (reference sequence). Between the trimmed V and J ends, which lost 6 bases and 4 bases, there was a span of 15 bases. The CDR3 sequence is 14 residues long. The CDR3 nucleotides read TGTGCCAGCAGGAACGAGGGGCACTTAGAGACCCAGTACTTC. Its protein is CASRNEGHLETQYF.

The sample holds one count of this clone. The chain uses TRBV30 and TRBJ2-7; 9 nucleotides align to TRBD2. J lost 2 bases, V lost 2 bases, and 4 bases had no gene match. Germline V gene lookup returns CDR1 GTSNPN and CDR2 SVGIG (reference sequence). The CDR3 is 14 residues long. The CDR3 sequence is CAWSFGGGAYEQYF. CDR3 nucleotide sequence: TGTGCCTGGAGTTTTGGCGGGGGGGCCTACGAGCAGTACTTC.

This clone has just a few counts. The chain combines TRBV19 with TRBJ2-7; 7 nucleotides line up with TRBD1. V was pared by 6 bases and J by 5 bases, with 4 bases of the junction left unmatched. The CDR3 has 12 residues. Germline CDR1 LNHDA, CDR2 SQIVND (reference sequence). In DNA, the CDR3 is TGTGCCAGTAGCCAGACAGGGAACGAGCAGTACTTC. Translation gives CASSQTGNEQYF.

The chain employs TRBV19 and TRBJ2-7; D may match TRBD1 or TRBD2 (5 bases each). Trimming left V 10 bases short and J 2 bases short, with 15 bases between. The CDR3 spans 13 residues. CDR1 is LNHDA and CDR2 is SQIVND in the germline V gene (reference sequence). CDR3: CATRVRGTYEQYF. The CDR3 region has the DNA TGTGCCACGAGGGTGAGGGGAACCTACGAGCAGTACTTC.

V and J are TRBV7-9 and TRBJ2-7; no clear D gene. The CDR3 covers 14 residues. Germline V lookup: CDR1 SEHNR, CDR2 FQNEAQ (reference sequence). The V end was cut by 5 bases, the J end by 2 bases, with 13 bases between. The CDR3, as DNA: TGTGCCAGCAGCCCTAGGGATATCACCTACGAGCAGTACTTC. This codes for CASSPRDITYEQYF.

The chain links TRBV27 to TRBJ2-5; no clear D. V was cut by 6 bases and J by 5 bases, with 13 bases left in between. CDR3 size: 13 residues. The germline CDR1 and CDR2 sequences are MNHEY and SMNVEV (reference sequence). CDR3 sequence: CASSPLGWETQYF. The CDR3 bases are TGTGCCAGCAGCCCCCTGGGGTGGGAGACCCAGTACTTC.

This chain joins TRBV4-2 and TRBJ1-4; 7 positions match TRBD1. The CDR3 sequence is 16 residues long. Trimming took 3 bases from V and 8 from J; bases not matched to a gene: 12. CDR1 is LGHNA and CDR2 is YNFKEQ in the germline V gene. CDR3 protein: CASSHWPGQTEEKLFF. The DNA for the CDR3 is TGTGCCAGCAGCCATTGGCCGGGACAGACGGAAGAAAAACTGTTTTTT.

J is TRBJ2-3 and V is TRBV7-6; no definite D call. The V end lost 4 bases, the J end lost 3 bases, and 8 bases lay between the germline ends. Germline V gene lookup returns CDR1 SGHVS and CDR2 FNYEAQ. The CDR3 has 13 amino acids. The CDR3 DNA follows: TGTGCCAGCAGCTCCCCCACGACAGATACGCAGTATTTT. This sequence encodes CASSSPTTDTQYF. Filled out from reference TRBV7-6 and TRBJ2-3, the complete variable domain reads GAGVSQSPRYKVTKRGQDVALRCDPISGHVSLYWYRQALGQGPEFLTYFNYEAQQDKSGLPNDRFSAERPEGSISTLTIQRTEQRDSAMYRCASSSPTTDTQYFGPGTRLTVL.

V gene TRBV7-8 combines with J gene TRBJ2-7, with D possibly TRBD2 on 5 matching bases. CDR3 length: 13 residues. The germline CDR1 and CDR2 sequences are SGHVS and FQNEAQ. Trimming took 2 bases from V and 7 from J, leaving 12 bases between them. DNA for the CDR3: TGTGCCAGCAGCTTAAGCGGCTCGGAAGAGCAGTACTTC. Translating gives CASSLSGSEEQYF. The full variable domain, with the rest looked up from reference TRBV7-8 and TRBJ2-7, is GAGVSQSPRYKVAKRGQDVALRCDPISGHVSLFWYQQALGQGPEFLTYFQNEAQLDKSGLPSDRFFAERPEGSVSTLKIQRTQQEDSAVYLCASSLSGSEEQYFGPGTRLTVT.